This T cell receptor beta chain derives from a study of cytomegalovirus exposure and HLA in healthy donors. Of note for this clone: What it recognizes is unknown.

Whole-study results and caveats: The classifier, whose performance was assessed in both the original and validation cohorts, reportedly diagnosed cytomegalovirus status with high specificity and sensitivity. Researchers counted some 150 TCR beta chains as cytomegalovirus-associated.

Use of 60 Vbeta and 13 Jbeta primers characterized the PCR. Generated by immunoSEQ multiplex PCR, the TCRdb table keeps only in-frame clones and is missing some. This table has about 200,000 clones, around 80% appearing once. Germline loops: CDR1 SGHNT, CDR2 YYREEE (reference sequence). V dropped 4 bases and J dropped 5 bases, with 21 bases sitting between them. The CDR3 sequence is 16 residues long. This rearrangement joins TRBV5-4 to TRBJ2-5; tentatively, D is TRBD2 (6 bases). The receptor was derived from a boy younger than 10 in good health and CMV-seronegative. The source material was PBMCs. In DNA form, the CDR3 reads TGTGCCAGCAGCCCAACGGGACTGTCGCAAGGGGAGACCCAGTACTTC. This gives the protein CASSPTGLSQGETQYF.